This is a list of T cell receptor beta chains from one sample in a study of beta chain features in type 1 diabetes. Repertoires were generated with immunoSEQ multiplex PCR, while TCRdb's copy carries only in-frame clones and drops some. Counted here are around 600,000 clones, 9.5% to 15% occurring once; the ten biggest clones make up more than 0.1%. Sequenced material: naive CD4+ T cells from blood. These receptors were taken from a man in his thirties or forties with type 1 diabetes. Both conserved end residues are trimmed from each CDR3. Each record gives: CDR3 length, V gene, CDR3 protein.

cdr3_length: 13; v_call: TRBV5-1; cdr3_aa: ASSLADPVTDTQY
cdr3_length: 14; v_call: TRBV19; cdr3_aa: ASRLLGQGMNTEAF
cdr3_length: 10; v_call: TRBV7-2; cdr3_aa: ASSLDVNGYT
cdr3_length: 12; v_call: TRBV7-6; cdr3_aa: ASSAGQGDTEAF
cdr3_length: 15; v_call: TRBV7-6; cdr3_aa: ASSSEQGAFSSDTQY
cdr3_length: 13; v_call: TRBV7-2; cdr3_aa: ASSLHQDAYNEQF
cdr3_length: 8; v_call: TRBV20-1; cdr3_aa: SAQGNEQF
cdr3_length: 11; v_call: TRBV11-3; cdr3_aa: ASRGQGGETQY
cdr3_length: 12; v_call: TRBV29-1; cdr3_aa: SVVTSAPPAKLF
cdr3_length: 15; v_call: TRBV14; cdr3_aa: ASSQYQGAPSYNEQF
cdr3_length: 11; v_call: TRBV7-9; cdr3_aa: ASSFGAKYGYT
cdr3_length: 10; v_call: TRBV29-1; cdr3_aa: SVQTGQGGYT
cdr3_length: 11; v_call: TRBV6-5; cdr3_aa: ASRGGGNQPQH
cdr3_length: 14; v_call: TRBV9; cdr3_aa: ASSAPLAGVPDTQY
cdr3_length: 13; v_call: TRBV25-1; cdr3_aa: ASSEWGTGRREQY
cdr3_length: 14; v_call: TRBV10-3; cdr3_aa: AISSLGETGTDTQY
cdr3_length: 13; v_call: TRBV5-6; cdr3_aa: ASSLDGKTNEKLF
cdr3_length: 13; v_call: TRBV5-1; cdr3_aa: ASSLGRDRAYEQY
cdr3_length: 12; v_call: TRBV4-3; cdr3_aa: ASSQEAGDYGYT
cdr3_length: 13; v_call: TRBV7-2; cdr3_aa: ASSFTSGDYNEQF
cdr3_length: 14; v_call: TRBV7-2; cdr3_aa: ASSLGLAAITDTQY
cdr3_length: 13; v_call: TRBV9; cdr3_aa: ASSPWTGSTDTQY
cdr3_length: 10; v_call: TRBV6-1; cdr3_aa: ASRLSGNTIY
cdr3_length: 13; v_call: TRBV6-5; cdr3_aa: ASSYSGNLNTEAF
cdr3_length: 13; v_call: TRBV6-5; cdr3_aa: ASGPDTNPFYEQY
cdr3_length: 14; v_call: TRBV10-2; cdr3_aa: ASSESLRALYNEQF
cdr3_length: 11; v_call: TRBV4-2; cdr3_aa: ATRQGTDEKLF
cdr3_length: 11; v_call: TRBV6-6; cdr3_aa: ASSYGTGEDQY
cdr3_length: 8; v_call: TRBV29-1; cdr3_aa: SVRDSEQY
cdr3_length: 16; v_call: TRBV7-6; cdr3_aa: ASSPPRRDLRGTDTQY
cdr3_length: 12; v_call: TRBV5-6; cdr3_aa: ASSWAWDTGELF
cdr3_length: 14; v_call: TRBV5-1; cdr3_aa: ASSRRGRGPAAEQY
cdr3_length: 9; v_call: TRBV20-1; cdr3_aa: SASVLSEQY
cdr3_length: 13; v_call: TRBV5-4; cdr3_aa: ASSADSLRAGELF
cdr3_length: 15; v_call: TRBV5-1; cdr3_aa: ASSWGYGTDGGNTIY
cdr3_length: 11; v_call: TRBV4-3; cdr3_aa: ASSQDVFYEQY
cdr3_length: 10; v_call: TRBV28; cdr3_aa: ASTRMDQPQH
cdr3_length: 12; v_call: TRBV11-2; cdr3_aa: ASSRGRVGHGYT
cdr3_length: 11; v_call: TRBV6-5; cdr3_aa: ASSIGTVYEQY
cdr3_length: 13; v_call: TRBV7-9; cdr3_aa: ASSLGLVSDYGYT
cdr3_length: 13; v_call: TRBV4-3; cdr3_aa: ASSQDQGAGNTIY
cdr3_length: 9; v_call: TRBV7-6; cdr3_aa: ASSTKETQY
cdr3_length: 14; v_call: TRBV7-2; cdr3_aa: ASSPHQGGTTGELF
cdr3_length: 12; v_call: TRBV29-1; cdr3_aa: SVGRDTNSYEQY
cdr3_length: 11; v_call: TRBV2; cdr3_aa: ASTYALADTQY
cdr3_length: 14; v_call: TRBV18; cdr3_aa: ASSAGEGLNWHEQF
cdr3_length: 12; v_call: TRBV18; cdr3_aa: ASSPRGNQETQY
cdr3_length: 9; v_call: TRBV20-1; cdr3_aa: SAKATYEQY
cdr3_length: 9; v_call: TRBV12-5; cdr3_aa: ASGTQETQY
cdr3_length: 12; v_call: TRBV7-3; cdr3_aa: ASSRSGLDTEAF
cdr3_length: 10; v_call: TRBV7-8; cdr3_aa: ASSSAGDTQY
cdr3_length: 13; v_call: TRBV9; cdr3_aa: ASSYATGYQETQY
cdr3_length: 9; v_call: TRBV20-1; cdr3_aa: SARRESPLH